This T cell receptor (beta chain) was captured by sequencing in a study of T cell repertoires in cytomegalovirus infection. Using its own MiXCR run on the reads, TCRdb lists one record per CDR3 protein. This sample carries under 250,000 distinct CDR3 sequences, around 6.4% of them seen once, and the ten largest clones take 5.5% to 6.5%. V was trimmed by 0 bases and J by 2 bases, leaving 7 bases between them. The germline CDR1 and CDR2 sequences are SGHTA and FQGNSA. This CDR3 has 14 residues. The sample holds many counts of this clonotype. The chain is built from TRBV7-2 and TRBJ1-2, with D unresolved. Input material: PBMCs. The sequence was obtained from a human donor in good health (CMV status not recorded). Some clones in this sample may be carry-over from other donors' samples. CDR3 bases: TGTGCCAGCAGCTTAGCGGCGCAGAACTATGGCTACACCTTC. This codes for CASSLAAQNYGYTF.